This T cell receptor beta chain comes out of a study of regulatory T cells in long-lasting Graves disease. Study context: Newly diagnosed Graves' patients took antithyroid drugs under 3 months.

The time point is: newly diagnosed GD, antithyroid drugs for less than 3 months. RNA from PBMCs was the source of the TCR library. This clonotype was detected many times. Building the TCR beta libraries relied on iRepertoire HTBI primers, and CDR3 regions underwent Arm-PCR. TCRdb reprocessed the multiplex PCR reads with MiXCR, giving one entry per CDR3 protein. The sample has fewer than 550,000 distinct CDR3 sequences; roughly a sixth are singletons. The CDR3 is 17 amino acids. Per germline, CDR1 MNHNS and CDR2 SASEGT. V trimming: 9 bases; J trimming: 5 bases; junction bases outside the gene matches: 18. The sample was also reused in another study, on T cells in Graves' hyperthyroidism and ophthalmopathy.

V gene TRBV6-1 combines with J gene TRBJ1-5; 8 bases match TRBD1. The starting material was peripheral blood mononuclear cells (PBMCs), obtained at new diagnosis, from a patient treated with antithyroid drugs. This clonotype was sampled from a woman aged 40-60 years with Graves disease. The chain's CDR3 is CARRFDLRTGKDQPQHF. CDR3 in DNA: TGTGCCAGACGATTCGACCTTAGGACAGGGAAGGATCAGCCCCAGCATTTT.